Listed below are T cell receptor beta chains from one sample, sequenced in a study of beta chain features in type 1 diabetes. The protocol was immunoSEQ multiplex PCR, while the TCRdb copy is restricted to in-frame clones and leaves out a portion. The table has 70,000 to 90,000 clones, under 35% seen once. The sample was stem cell memory CD4+ T cells from blood. The receptors stem from a woman between 18 and 30 years old in good health. The CDR3 runs from the conserved cysteine through the conserved F or W. Fields, in order: V gene, D gene, J gene, clone size, CDR3 DNA, CDR3 protein. D genes are given only for firm matches. The listing skips clone size in some rows; elsewhere it reads once, few, many or a size class.

v_call: TRBV7-3
d_call: TRBD2
j_call: TRBJ2-3
clone_size: .
cdr3_nt: TGTGCCAGCAGCTTAAGATCGGGGGGTTCCACAGATACGCAGTATTTT
cdr3_aa: CASSLRSGGSTDTQYF

v_call: TRBV5-1
d_call: .
j_call: TRBJ1-2
clone_size: few
cdr3_nt: TGCGCCAGCAGCTTGGGGGGCACATTCTATGGCTACACCTTC
cdr3_aa: CASSLGGTFYGYTF

v_call: TRBV5-6
d_call: TRBD1
j_call: TRBJ2-3
clone_size: few
cdr3_nt: TGTGCCAGCAGCTCCCGGGACAGGGGGACAGATACGCAGTATTTT
cdr3_aa: CASSSRDRGTDTQYF

v_call: TRBV5-1
d_call: .
j_call: TRBJ1-1
clone_size: .
cdr3_nt: TGCGCCAGCGGAACAGGGATTATGAACACTGAAGCTTTCTTT
cdr3_aa: CASGTGIMNTEAFF

v_call: TRBV7-2
d_call: .
j_call: TRBJ2-5
clone_size: .
cdr3_nt: TGTGCCAGCAGCTTACCGGGCCAGGGACTTCAGACCCAGTACTTC
cdr3_aa: CASSLPGQGLQTQYF

v_call: TRBV7-9
d_call: TRBD2
j_call: TRBJ2-3
clone_size: .
cdr3_nt: TGTGCCAGCAGCTGGCTAGCGGGGGTATCAGATACGCAGTATTTT
cdr3_aa: CASSWLAGVSDTQYF

v_call: TRBV11-2
d_call: TRBD2
j_call: TRBJ2-7
clone_size: few
cdr3_nt: TGTGCCAGCAGCATCCGGACTAGCGGGGACTACGAGCAGTACTTC
cdr3_aa: CASSIRTSGDYEQYF

v_call: TRBV7-7
d_call: TRBD2
j_call: TRBJ2-2
clone_size: .
cdr3_nt: TGTGCTAGCAGCCCTAACGGGAGGGCGGGAACCGGGGAGCTGTTTTTT
cdr3_aa: CASSPNGRAGTGELFF

v_call: TRBV30
d_call: TRBD1
j_call: TRBJ1-3
clone_size: few
cdr3_nt: TGTGCCTGGAAGGGACAGGGGATCGCTGGAAACACCATATATTTT
cdr3_aa: CAWKGQGIAGNTIYF

v_call: TRBV7-3
d_call: TRBD2
j_call: TRBJ2-1
clone_size: few
cdr3_nt: TGTGCCAGCAGCCGGACTAGCGGGGGCAATGAGCAGTTCTTC
cdr3_aa: CASSRTSGGNEQFF

v_call: TRBV20-1
d_call: TRBD1
j_call: TRBJ1-2
clone_size: many
cdr3_nt: TGCAGTGCTATCACAGGGGTCGGCTACACCTTC
cdr3_aa: CSAITGVGYTF

v_call: TRBV6-5
d_call: .
j_call: TRBJ1-2
clone_size: few
cdr3_nt: TGTGCCAGCAGTTACTCCGTCGGTCAATACTACACCTTC
cdr3_aa: CASSYSVGQYYTF

v_call: TRBV7-9
d_call: TRBD1
j_call: TRBJ2-5
clone_size: .
cdr3_nt: TGTGCCAGCAGTCCCCCCACAGGGGTCCGGGAGACCCAGTACTTC
cdr3_aa: CASSPPTGVRETQYF

v_call: TRBV5-1
d_call: .
j_call: TRBJ1-6
clone_size: .
cdr3_nt: TGCGCCAGCAGCTTGGGTGAGAGCTATTCACCCCTCCACTTT
cdr3_aa: CASSLGESYSPLHF

v_call: TRBV18
d_call: .
j_call: TRBJ2-2
clone_size: .
cdr3_nt: TGTGCCAGCTCACCTCCGTCCGGGGAGCTGTTTTTT
cdr3_aa: CASSPPSGELFF

v_call: TRBV29-1
d_call: TRBD1
j_call: TRBJ2-5
clone_size: few
cdr3_nt: TGCAGCGCCTCGGACAGGAACCGCGCGGAGACCCAGTACTTC
cdr3_aa: CSASDRNRAETQYF

v_call: TRBV25-1
d_call: .
j_call: TRBJ2-7
clone_size: .
cdr3_nt: TGTGCCAGCAGTGGGGGACACGCCTACGAGCAGTACTTC
cdr3_aa: CASSGGHAYEQYF

v_call: TRBV20-1
d_call: .
j_call: TRBJ2-3
clone_size: .
cdr3_nt: TGCAGTGCCTCGCCTGAGGATACGCAGTATTTT
cdr3_aa: CSASPEDTQYF

v_call: TRBV7-2
d_call: .
j_call: TRBJ2-4
clone_size: .
cdr3_nt: TGTGCCAGCAGCTTAAAGGGGGAAAACATTCAGTACTTC
cdr3_aa: CASSLKGENIQYF

v_call: TRBV27
d_call: .
j_call: TRBJ2-4
clone_size: .
cdr3_nt: TGTGCCAGCAGCTTAGAACCGAGAGCCAAAAACATTCAGTACTTC
cdr3_aa: CASSLEPRAKNIQYF

v_call: TRBV2
d_call: .
j_call: TRBJ1-5
clone_size: .
cdr3_nt: TGTGCCAGCAGTCAACAGGGATTTAGCAATCAGCCCCAGCATTTT
cdr3_aa: CASSQQGFSNQPQHF

v_call: TRBV6-1
d_call: .
j_call: TRBJ2-4
clone_size: few
cdr3_nt: TGTGCCAGCAGTGAGAGGTTTGTGACTAGGTACTTC
cdr3_aa: CASSERFVTRYF

v_call: TRBV5-1
d_call: .
j_call: TRBJ2-2
clone_size: .
cdr3_nt: TGCGCCAGCAGGGGGGCGGTAAACACCGGGGAGCTGTTTTTT
cdr3_aa: CASRGAVNTGELFF